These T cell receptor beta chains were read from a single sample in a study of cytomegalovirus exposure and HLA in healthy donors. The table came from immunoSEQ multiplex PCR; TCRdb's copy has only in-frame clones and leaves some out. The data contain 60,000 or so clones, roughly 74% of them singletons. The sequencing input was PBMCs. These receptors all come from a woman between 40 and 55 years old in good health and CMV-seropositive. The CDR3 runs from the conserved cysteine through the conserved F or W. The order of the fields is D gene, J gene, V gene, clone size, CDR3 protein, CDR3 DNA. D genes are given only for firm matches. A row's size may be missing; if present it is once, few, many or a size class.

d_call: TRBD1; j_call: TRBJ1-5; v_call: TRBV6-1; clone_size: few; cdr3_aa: CASSDSQQGAKQPQHF; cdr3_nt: TGTGCCAGCAGTGATTCTCAACAGGGGGCAAAACAGCCCCAGCATTTT
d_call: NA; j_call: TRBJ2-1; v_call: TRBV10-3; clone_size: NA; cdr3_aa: CAISATTGDSYNEQFF; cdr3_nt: TGTGCCATCAGTGCGACAACGGGGGACTCCTACAATGAGCAGTTCTTC
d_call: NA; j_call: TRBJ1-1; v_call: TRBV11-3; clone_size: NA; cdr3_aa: CASSLTGRTEAFF; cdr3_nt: TGTGCCAGCAGCTTAACCGGTAGAACTGAAGCTTTCTTT
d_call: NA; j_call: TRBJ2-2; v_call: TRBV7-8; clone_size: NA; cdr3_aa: CASRDTLADPTGELFF; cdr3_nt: TGTGCCAGCAGAGACACGTTAGCGGACCCCACCGGGGAGCTGTTTTTT
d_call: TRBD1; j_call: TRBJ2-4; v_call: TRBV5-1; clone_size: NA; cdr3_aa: CASSREGQGLNIQYF; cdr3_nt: TGCGCCAGCAGCCGGGAGGGACAGGGGTTAAACATTCAGTACTTC
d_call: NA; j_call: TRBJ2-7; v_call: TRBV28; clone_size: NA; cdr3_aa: CASSLSGGRSSYEQYF; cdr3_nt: TGTGCCAGCAGTTTATCGGGCGGGCGATCCTCCTACGAGCAGTACTTC
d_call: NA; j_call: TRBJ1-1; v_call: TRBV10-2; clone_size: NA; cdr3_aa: CASSDRVTEAFF; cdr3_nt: TGCGCCAGCAGTGATCGGGTCACTGAAGCTTTCTTT
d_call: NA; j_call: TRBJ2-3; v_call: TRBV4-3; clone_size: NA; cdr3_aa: CASSQVTGEGDTQYF; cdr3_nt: TGCGCCAGCAGCCAAGTGACAGGGGAGGGAGATACGCAGTATTTT
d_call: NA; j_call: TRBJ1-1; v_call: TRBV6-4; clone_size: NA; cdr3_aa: CASSDSGESTEAFF; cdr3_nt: TGTGCCAGCAGTGACTCAGGGGAATCCACTGAAGCTTTCTTT
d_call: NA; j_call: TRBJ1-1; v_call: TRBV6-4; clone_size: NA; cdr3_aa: CASKGLNTEAFF; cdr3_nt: TGTGCCAGCAAGGGGTTGAACACTGAAGCTTTCTTT
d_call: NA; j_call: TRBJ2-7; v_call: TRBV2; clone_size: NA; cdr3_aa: CASRDGQFSSYEQYF; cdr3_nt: TGTGCCAGCAGAGACGGACAGTTCAGCTCCTACGAGCAGTACTTC
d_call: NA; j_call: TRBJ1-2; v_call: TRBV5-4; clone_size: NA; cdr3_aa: CASSLGGTEDYTF; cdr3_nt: TGTGCCAGCAGCTTGGGAGGAACGGAGGACTACACCTTC
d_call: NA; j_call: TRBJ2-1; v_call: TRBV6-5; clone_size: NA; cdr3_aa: CASSYGGSENEQFF; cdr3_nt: TGTGCCAGCAGTTACGGCGGCAGCGAGAATGAGCAGTTCTTC
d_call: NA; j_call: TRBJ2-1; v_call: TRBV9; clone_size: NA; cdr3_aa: CASSVEQSSYNEQFF; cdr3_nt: TGTGCCAGCAGCGTGGAGCAAAGCTCCTACAATGAGCAGTTCTTC
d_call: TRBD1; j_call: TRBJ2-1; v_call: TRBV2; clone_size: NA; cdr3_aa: CASRRELTGGPYNEQFF; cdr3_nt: TGTGCCAGCAGGAGGGAACTTACAGGGGGTCCCTACAATGAGCAGTTCTTC
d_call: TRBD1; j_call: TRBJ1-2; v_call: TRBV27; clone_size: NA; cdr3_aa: CASRGQGVNYGYTF; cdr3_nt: TGTGCCAGCAGGGGACAGGGGGTTAACTATGGCTACACCTTC
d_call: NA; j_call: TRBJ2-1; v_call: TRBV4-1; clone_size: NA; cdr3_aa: CASSQEGGNEQFF; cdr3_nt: TGCGCCAGCAGCCAAGAAGGGGGCAATGAGCAGTTCTTC
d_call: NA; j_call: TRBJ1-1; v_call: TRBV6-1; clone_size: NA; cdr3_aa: CASSGRGDTEAFF; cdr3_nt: TGTGCCAGCAGTGGTCGGGGGGACACTGAAGCTTTCTTT
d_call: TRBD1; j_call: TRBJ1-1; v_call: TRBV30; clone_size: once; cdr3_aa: CAWSKAGTGGTEAFF; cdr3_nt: TGTGCCTGGAGTAAAGCCGGGACAGGGGGCACTGAAGCTTTCTTT
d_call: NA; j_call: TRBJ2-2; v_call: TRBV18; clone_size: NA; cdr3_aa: CASSPGGAALGELFF; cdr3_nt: TGTGCCAGCTCACCCGGCGGTGCAGCTCTCGGGGAGCTGTTTTTT
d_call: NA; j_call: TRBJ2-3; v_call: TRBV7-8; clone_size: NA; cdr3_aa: CASSPDIGVTDTQYF; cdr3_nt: TGTGCCAGCAGCCCAGACATAGGGGTCACAGATACGCAGTATTTT
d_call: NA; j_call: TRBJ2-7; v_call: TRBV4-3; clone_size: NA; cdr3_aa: CASSQENQYEQYF; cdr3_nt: TGCGCCAGCAGCCAAGAGAATCAGTACGAGCAGTACTTC
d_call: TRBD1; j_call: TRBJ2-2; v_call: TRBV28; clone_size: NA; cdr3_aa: CASSSGTGNTGELFF; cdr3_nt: TGTGCCAGCAGTTCCGGGACAGGGAACACCGGGGAGCTGTTTTTT
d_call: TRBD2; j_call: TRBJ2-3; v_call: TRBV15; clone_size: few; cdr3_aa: CATSRVGAGGGTDTQYF; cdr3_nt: TGTGCCACCAGCAGAGTCGGGGCGGGGGGGGGCACAGATACGCAGTATTTT
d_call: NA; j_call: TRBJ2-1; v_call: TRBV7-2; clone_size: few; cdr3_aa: CASSPYNEQFF; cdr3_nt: TGTGCCAGCAGCCCGTACAATGAGCAGTTCTTC
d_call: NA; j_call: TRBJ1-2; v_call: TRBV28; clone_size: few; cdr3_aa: CASISLQGNDGYTF; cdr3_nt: TGTGCCAGCATCTCGTTACAGGGAAATGATGGCTACACCTTC
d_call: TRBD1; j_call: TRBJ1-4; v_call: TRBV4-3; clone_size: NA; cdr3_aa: CASSQTGQGYEKLFF; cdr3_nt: TGCGCCAGCAGCCAAACGGGACAGGGTTATGAAAAACTGTTTTTT
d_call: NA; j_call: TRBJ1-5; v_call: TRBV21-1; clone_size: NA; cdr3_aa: CASSKEGGTGDYSNQPQHF; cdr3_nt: TGTGCCAGCAGCAAAGAGGGGGGGACCGGGGATTATAGCAATCAGCCCCAGCATTTT
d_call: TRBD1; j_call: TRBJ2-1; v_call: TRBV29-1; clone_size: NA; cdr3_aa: CSVGTGNHEQFF; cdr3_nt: TGCAGCGTCGGGACAGGGAACCATGAGCAGTTCTTC
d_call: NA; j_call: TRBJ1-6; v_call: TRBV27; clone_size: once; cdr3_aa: CASTGPSQDSPYNSPLHF; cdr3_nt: TGTGCCAGCACAGGTCCCTCGCAGGACAGCCCCTATAATTCACCCCTCCACTTT
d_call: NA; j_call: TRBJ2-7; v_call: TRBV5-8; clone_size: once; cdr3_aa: CASSLGAGFYEQYF; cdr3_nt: TGTGCCAGCAGCTTGGGGGCAGGTTTTTACGAGCAGTACTTC
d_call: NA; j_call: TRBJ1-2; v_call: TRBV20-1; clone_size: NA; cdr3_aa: CSALTSAPYTF; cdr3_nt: TGCAGTGCTTTAACTTCCGCTCCATACACCTTC
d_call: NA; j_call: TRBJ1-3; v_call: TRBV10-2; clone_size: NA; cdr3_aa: CASSVEGNTIYF; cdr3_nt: TGCGCCAGCAGTGTAGAAGGAAACACCATATATTTT
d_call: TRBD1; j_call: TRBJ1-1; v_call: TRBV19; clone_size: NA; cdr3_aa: CASSSGGLKGNTEAFF; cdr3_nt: TGTGCCAGTAGTTCAGGGGGGCTAAAAGGGAACACTGAAGCTTTCTTT
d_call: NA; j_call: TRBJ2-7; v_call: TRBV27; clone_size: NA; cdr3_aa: CASREFDEQYF; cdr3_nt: TGTGCCAGCAGAGAGTTCGACGAGCAGTACTTC
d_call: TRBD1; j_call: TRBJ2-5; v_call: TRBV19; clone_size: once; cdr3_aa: CASSKDRGETQYF; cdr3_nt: TGTGCCAGTAGTAAGGACAGGGGGGAGACCCAGTACTTC
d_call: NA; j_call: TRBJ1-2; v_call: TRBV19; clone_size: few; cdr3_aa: CATFRGSNYGYTF; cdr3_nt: TGTGCCACCTTTAGGGGGAGTAACTATGGCTACACCTTC
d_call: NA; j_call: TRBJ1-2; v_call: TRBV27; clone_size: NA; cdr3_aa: CASSPQGSKGYTF; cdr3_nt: TGTGCCAGCAGTCCCCAGGGGTCTAAAGGCTACACCTTC
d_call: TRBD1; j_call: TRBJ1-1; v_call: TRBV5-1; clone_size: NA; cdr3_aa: CASSPGQGATEAFF; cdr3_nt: TGCGCCAGCAGTCCCGGACAGGGGGCGACTGAAGCTTTCTTT